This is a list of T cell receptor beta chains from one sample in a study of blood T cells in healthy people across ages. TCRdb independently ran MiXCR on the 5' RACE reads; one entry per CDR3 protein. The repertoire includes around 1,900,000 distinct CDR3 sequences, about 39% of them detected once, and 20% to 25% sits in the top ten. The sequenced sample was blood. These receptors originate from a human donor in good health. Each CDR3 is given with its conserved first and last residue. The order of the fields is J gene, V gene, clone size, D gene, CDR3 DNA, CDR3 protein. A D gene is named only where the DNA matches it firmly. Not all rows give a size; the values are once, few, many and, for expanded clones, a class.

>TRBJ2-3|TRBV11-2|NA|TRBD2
TGCGCCAGCAGCTTAGGAGCAGCGGGGGGCACAGATACGCAGTATTTT
CASSLGAAGGTDTQYF
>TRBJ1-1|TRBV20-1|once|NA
TGCAGTGCTAGAGATCGCTCAGGACCTTACACTGAAGCTTTCTTT
CSARDRSGPYTEAFF
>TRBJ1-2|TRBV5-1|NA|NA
TGCGCCAGCAGTATGAGAGGCGGTGTGCATTATGGCTACACCTTC
CASSMRGGVHYGYTF
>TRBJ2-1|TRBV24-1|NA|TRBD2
TGTGCCACCAGTGAACTAGCGGGGGCTTCATACAATGAGCAGTTCTTC
CATSELAGASYNEQFF
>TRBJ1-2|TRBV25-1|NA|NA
TGTGCCAGCAGTGCCCTTATGTGGGGCTACACCTTC
CASSALMWGYTF
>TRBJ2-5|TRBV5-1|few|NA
TGCGCCAGCAGTCTCGTTCACGGACACGAGACCCAGTACTTC
CASSLVHGHETQYF
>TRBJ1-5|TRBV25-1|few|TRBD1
TGTGCCAGCAGTGGGGGACAGGCTATCAATCAGCCCCAGCATTTT
CASSGGQAINQPQHF
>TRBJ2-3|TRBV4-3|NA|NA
TGCGCCAGCAGCCCGTTTATCGGAAGGAAGCCCACAGATACGCAGTATTTT
CASSPFIGRKPTDTQYF
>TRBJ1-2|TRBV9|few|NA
TGTGCCAGCAGCCCCAGGACAGCGGGATATTATGGCTACACCTTC
CASSPRTAGYYGYTF
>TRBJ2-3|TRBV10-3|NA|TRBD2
TGTGCCATCGGCACGGCGGGGGGAACAGATACGCAGTATTTT
CAIGTAGGTDTQYF
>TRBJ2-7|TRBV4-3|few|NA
TGCGCCAGCAGCCGCCGGTCAGGGAGAGGCGAGCAGTACTTC
CASSRRSGRGEQYF
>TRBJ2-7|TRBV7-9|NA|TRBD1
TGTGCCAGCAGCCCGAGGGACAGGGTCCACGAGCAGTACTTC
CASSPRDRVHEQYF
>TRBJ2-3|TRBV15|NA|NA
TGTGCCACCAGTAGGTATGGGGGTCGAAGCACAGATACGCAGTATTTT
CATSRYGGRSTDTQYF